These 24 T cell receptor beta chains were sequenced from one sample in a study of Graves' ophthalmopathy and Graves' hyperthyroidism. RNA transcripts were the template, and TCR beta CDR3 regions were amplified from them. After a first-round RT-PCR with HTBI primers, a second-round multiplex PCR was run. TCRdb reanalysed the multiplex PCR reads using MiXCR and keeps one entry per CDR3 protein. The repertoire holds hundreds of thousands of distinct CDR3 sequences, with roughly 14% as singletons. The sequenced sample was blood. The receptors stem from a woman in her thirties with Graves' ophthalmopathy.

This clonotype was seen repeatedly, ten times or more. This rearrangement joins TRBV12-3 or TRBV12-4 to TRBJ1-1, with D unresolved. Trimming pared 7 bases from V and 4 bases from J, leaving 4 bases between. CDR3 length: 10 amino acids. CDR3 sequence reads: CASKSTEAFF. CDR3 sequence (DNA): TGTGCCAGCAAAAGCACTGAAGCTTTCTTT.

This clonotype was counted only a few times. CDR3 sequence (DNA): TGTGCCAGCAGTTACTCCTCCGGAGGGGGTCTAGCGGCGGGTCTGTACGAGCAGTACTTC. Translating it yields CASSYSSGGGLAAGLYEQYF. The V and J genes are TRBV6-2 or TRBV6-3 and TRBJ2-7, with D possibly being TRBD2 (7 bases). Germline CDR1 MNHEY, CDR2 SVGEGT. CDR3 length: 20 amino acids. Trimming took 0 bases from V and 4 from J, leaving 28 bases between them.

The V gene is TRBV5-1, the J gene TRBJ2-7, with 10 positions matching TRBD2. The V segment lost 4 bases and the J segment 2 bases; nucleotides outside the gene matches: 6. Germline values: CDR1 SGHRS, CDR2 YFSETQ. The CDR3 spans 15 residues. The CDR3 region is CASSPLAGPTYEQYF. As DNA, the CDR3 is TGCGCCAGCAGCCCACTAGCGGGACCCACCTACGAGCAGTACTTC. Variable domain in full (rest from reference TRBV5-1 and TRBJ2-7): KAGVTQTPRYLIKTRGQQVTLSCSPISGHRSVSWYQQTPGQGLQFLFEYFSETQRNKGNFPGRFSGRQFSNSRSEMNVSTLELGDSALYLCASSPLAGPTYEQYFGPGTRLTVT.

The chain couples TRBV24-1 to TRBJ2-2; D is ambiguous. The germline CDR1 and CDR2 sequences are KGHDR and SFDVKD. CDR3 length: 14 residues. The ends were cut back, 5 bases at V and 3 bases at J, with 9 bases in the middle. CDR3 DNA sequence: TGTGCCACCAGTGGGTTACAGCACACCGGGGAGCTGTTTTTT. Its protein product is CATSGLQHTGELFF.

The chain joins TRBV15 to TRBJ2-2; D gene uncertain. The V end lost 1 base, the J end lost 6 bases, and 12 bases lay between the germline ends. This CDR3 has 15 amino acids. In germline, CDR1 is LNHNV, CDR2 YYDKDF (reference sequence). This CDR3 reads CATSRGAFGAGELFF. The CDR3 DNA reads as TGTGCCACCAGCAGAGGTGCCTTTGGGGCCGGGGAGCTGTTTTTT.

This clonotype has ten or more counts. V gene TRBV12-3 or TRBV12-4 combines with J gene TRBJ1-5; the D is unclear. The CDR3 is 14 amino acids. Trimming removed 6 bases from V and 2 bases from J, with 11 bases in between. CDR3 sequence: CASSMPGGNQPQHF. The CDR3 DNA sequence: TGTGCCAGCAGCATGCCGGGAGGCAATCAGCCCCAGCATTTT.

This clonotype was seen at least ten times. This CDR3 is CASRLDYSGNDEQYF. The CDR3 DNA reads TGTGCCAGCAGACTCGATTATAGCGGGAACGACGAGCAGTACTTC. The rearrangement uses TRBV6-5 and TRBJ2-7, with TRBD2 matching 8 bases. V shed 6 bases and J 5 bases; nucleotides not matched to a gene: 12. Germline lookup yields CDR1 MNHEY and CDR2 SVGAGI. The CDR3 is made up of 15 amino acids.

This clonotype was seen a handful of times. CDR3 loop: CSARDGGRGDNTQYF. The CDR3 DNA follows: TGCAGTGCTAGAGATGGGGGGAGAGGGGATAATACGCAGTATTTT. The chain carries TRBV20-1 and TRBJ2-3, with TRBD2 as a possible D gene (6 bases). V lost 0 bases and J 7 bases, leaving 17 bases between the germline ends. There are 15 residues in the CDR3. Germline V gene lookup returns CDR1 DFQATT and CDR2 SNEGSKA (reference sequence).

This clonotype was counted at least ten times. The chain couples TRBV4-1 to TRBJ2-7; the D gene is possibly TRBD1 (6 bases). The V gene's germline CDR1 is MGHRA and CDR2 YSYEKL. The length of the CDR3 is 14 residues. V lost 8 bases, J lost 0 bases, and 14 bases lay in between. The CDR3 protein is CASQQGVGSYEQYF. The CDR3 DNA reads TGCGCCAGCCAACAGGGAGTGGGCTCCTACGAGCAGTACTTC.

This clonotype has at least ten counts. The rearrangement joins TRBV2 to TRBJ2-7, with TRBD2 matching over 13 bases. V lost 6 bases to trimming and J lost 2 bases; unmatched junction nucleotides: 7. The germline V gene has CDR1 SNHLY and CDR2 FYNNEI. The CDR3 is 16 residues long. CDR3 DNA: TGTGCCAGCAGGGTCGGGACTAGCGGGGATACCTACGAGCAGTACTTC. Protein: CASRVGTSGDTYEQYF.

This clonotype appeared a few times. The gene calls are TRBV5-4 and TRBJ1-1; D perhaps matches TRBD1 (6 bases). The CDR3 extends over 15 amino acids. V lost 4 bases and J lost 6, with 19 bases in between. Germline CDR1 SGHNT, CDR2 YYREEE (reference sequence). The CDR3 DNA reads TGTGCCAGCAGCGCGCCGGGACACCTTAGGTCTGAAGCTTTCTTT. It specifies CASSAPGHLRSEAFF.

This clonotype was detected ten times or more. The chain recombines TRBV27 with TRBJ1-5; maybe TRBD1 (5 bases). Germline CDR1 is MNHEY and CDR2 is SMNVEV (reference sequence). This CDR3 is built from 16 residues. Trimming cost V 6 bases and J 0 bases, with 15 bases left between them. The CDR3 DNA is TGTGCCAGCAGAACGGACATGGATGATAGCAATCAGCCCCAGCATTTT. This gives the protein CASRTDMDDSNQPQHF.

Notes on this clonotype: The CDR3 ends on some other residue instead of the conserved phenylalanine or tryptophan, so this is likely a read error. The DNA is omitted, as the CDR3 cannot be located on it reliably, and the CDR3 follows TCRdb's listing. The chain combines TRBV2 with TRBJ2-5; the table calls TRBD2, which could not be checked here. CDR1 and CDR2 from the germline V gene are SNHLY and FYNNEI. The CDR3 is 12 amino acids long, termini counted. The CDR3 here is CASRRTRHSGTI.

This clonotype was recorded many times. The chain employs TRBV7-9 and TRBJ1-1; possible D gene TRBD1, 5 bases. V gave up 1 base and J gave up 2 bases, with 17 bases separating them. CDR3 length equals 17 residues. CDR1 is SEHNR and CDR2 is FQNEAQ in the germline V gene (reference sequence). The CDR3 loop reads CASSLGGVGTQNTEAFF. CDR3 coding DNA: TGTGCCAGCAGCTTAGGGGGCGTGGGGACTCAAAACACTGAAGCTTTCTTT.

The table lists this clonotype with many counts. The chain employs TRBV7-3 and TRBJ1-6, with a tentative D call TRBD1 (5 bases). Germline assignment: CDR1 SGHTA and CDR2 FQGTGA. The CDR3 contains 19 residues. Trimming cost V 7 bases and J 3 bases, with 25 bases left between them. The CDR3 DNA sequence: TGTGCCAGCATCCTAAACTTTAGGGGCAGGCGCAGCTATAATTCACCCCTCCACTTT. Translation gives CASILNFRGRRSYNSPLHF. The full variable domain, in which reference TRBV7-3 and TRBJ1-6 provide the parts outside the CDR3, is GAGVSQTPSNKVTEKGKYVELRCDPISGHTALYWYRQSLGQGPEFLIYFQGTGAADDSGLPNDRFFAVRPEGSVSTLKIQRTERGDSAVYLCASILNFRGRRSYNSPLHFGNGTRLTVT.

This clonotype appeared many times. This chain joins TRBV6-5 and TRBJ2-5; the match to TRBD2 covers 8 bases. This CDR3 is built from 12 residues. Germline V gene data show CDR1 as MNHEY and CDR2 as SVGAGI. Losses at the gene ends were 5 bases for V and 5 bases for J; bases not matched to a gene: 1. CDR3 sequence (DNA): TGTGCCAGCAGTCGACTAGCGGAGACCCAGTACTTC. It translates to CASSRLAETQYF.

This clonotype was counted many times. This sequence joins TRBV5-1 and TRBJ2-5; D unclear. V was cut by 0 bases and J by 2 bases, with 5 bases left in between. Germline CDR1 and CDR2: SGHRS and YFSETQ. CDR3 length: 13 residues. The CDR3 reads CASSLALQETQYF. The DNA for the CDR3 is TGCGCCAGCAGCTTGGCCCTACAAGAGACCCAGTACTTC. The complete variable domain, with remaining parts taken from reference TRBV5-1 and TRBJ2-5, reads KAGVTQTPRYLIKTRGQQVTLSCSPISGHRSVSWYQQTPGQGLQFLFEYFSETQRNKGNFPGRFSGRQFSNSRSEMNVSTLELGDSALYLCASSLALQETQYFGPGTRLLVL.

This clonotype has ten or more counts. This chain joins TRBV7-9 and TRBJ1-2, with unresolved D. Germline V lookup: CDR1 SEHNR, CDR2 FQNEAQ (reference sequence). CDR3 length: 14 residues. Deletions cut 6 bases from V and 5 bases from J, with 16 bases between. CDR3 bases: TGTGCCAGCAGGCCCGGTCATCTGCTATATGGCTACACCTTC. It encodes CASRPGHLLYGYTF.

This clonotype was counted many times. The junction departs from the called germline gene at one end, perhaps through a read error. V and J are TRBV6-1 and TRBJ2-2; tentatively, D is TRBD1 or TRBD2 (5 bases each). From germline, CDR1 is MNHNS and CDR2 SASEGT. The CDR3 loop spans 17 amino acids. The CDR3 DNA is TGTGCCAGCAGTGAAAGATTCGACAGATCGGACACCGGGGAGCCGTTTTTT. This encodes CASSERFDRSDTGEPFF.

This clonotype was recorded many times. The chain employs TRBV28 and TRBJ2-7, with a weak D call TRBD1 (5 bases). The germline V gene has CDR1 MDHEN and CDR2 SYDVKM. This CDR3 has 14 residues. V lost 6 bases and J 6 bases, leaving 18 bases between the germline ends. The CDR3 DNA is TGTGCCAGCAGCTCCCTGACCCAGGGAAGCGAGCAGTACTTC. Translation: CASSSLTQGSEQYF.

This clonotype was seen a few times. The rearrangement links TRBV15 to TRBJ2-4; D is unclear. The end of the DNA is better explained by TRBJ2-5, so the J call may be wrong. Germline V gene data show CDR1 as LNHNV and CDR2 as YYDKDF (reference sequence). This CDR3 has 13 residues. CDR3 residues: CATSRAVQETQYF. The CDR3 DNA reads TGTGCCACCAGCAGAGCTGTACAAGAGACCCAGTACTTC.

The table lists this clonotype with many counts. The CDR3 is CASSPTQGAGYGYTF. CDR3 bases: TGTGCCAGCTCACCTACACAGGGGGCGGGCTATGGCTACACCTTC. J is TRBJ1-2 and V is TRBV18; 9 nucleotides align to TRBD1. There are 15 residues in the CDR3. The V gene end was trimmed by 3 bases and the J gene end by 4 bases; junction bases not matched to a gene: 6. Germline V gives CDR1 KGHSH, CDR2 LQKENI.

This clonotype has ten or more counts. This chain connects TRBV7-6 to TRBJ1-2; tentatively, D is TRBD1 (5 bases). This CDR3 is 13 amino acids long. The V end was cut by 5 bases, the J end by 4 bases, with 11 bases between. From germline, CDR1 is SGHVS and CDR2 FNYEAQ. The CDR3 DNA follows: TGTGCCAGCAGCCATGGGGGATCCTATGGCTACACCTTC. It yields the protein CASSHGGSYGYTF.

This clonotype was detected many times. The chain couples TRBV6-1 to TRBJ2-4, with 7 bases lining up with TRBD2. CDR1 and CDR2 from the germline V gene are MNHNS and SASEGT. Trimming cost V 4 bases and J 12 bases; bases outside gene matches: 15. The CDR3 runs to 15 residues. As DNA, the CDR3 is TGTGCCAGCAGTGGGCCCAGCGGGGTCGCTCCCACTCAGTACTTC. Protein: CASSGPSGVAPTQYF.